The 24 T cell receptor beta chains in this list originate from one sample, sequenced in a study of T cell responses to AZD1222 COVID-19 vaccine (dated by TCRdb to the early 2020s). The meaning of the sample's time point label: baseline before first vaccination. The method was the immunoSEQ multiplex PCR assay. TCRdb re-hosts the immuneACCESS table, in-frame sequences only. Its copies lack some clones; in the studies checked, an unresolved V gene accounts for under half of them, and the cause for the rest is not known. This sample is represented by 130,000 to 150,000 clones; 75% to 90% of them were singletons. 1.5% to 2% of the sample belongs to the ten largest clones. The sample was peripheral blood, taken on day 0 of AZD1222 vaccination. These receptors originate from an adult in good health.

This chain joins TRBV28 and TRBJ1-5; no clear D gene. This CDR3 spans 14 amino acids. Trimming pared 5 bases from V and 2 bases from J, leaving 10 bases between. Germline CDR1 MDHEN, CDR2 SYDVKM. CDR3 in amino acids: CASSRMSGNQPQHF. CDR3 coding DNA: TGTGCCAGCAGTCGAATGAGTGGCAATCAGCCCCAGCATTTT. Full variable domain (outside the CDR3, taken from reference TRBV28 and TRBJ1-5): DVKVTQSSRYLVKRTGEKVFLECVQDMDHENMFWYRQDPGLGLRLIYFSYDVKMKEKGDIPEGYSVSREKKERFSLILESASTNQTSMYLCASSRMSGNQPQHFGDGTRLSIL.

The J gene is TRBJ1-4, the V gene TRBV30, with a weak D call TRBD1 (5 bases). V was shortened by 5 bases and J by 5 bases, with 12 bases between the two germline ends. From germline, CDR1 is GTSNPN and CDR2 SVGIG (reference sequence). The CDR3 totals 13 residues. The CDR3: CAWQPGPNEKLFF. For the CDR3, the DNA is TGTGCCTGGCAACCGGGACCGAATGAAAAACTGTTTTTT.

This rearrangement joins TRBV25-1 to TRBJ2-6, with D perhaps matching TRBD1 (6 bases). The CDR3 consists of 15 residues. The V gene lost 5 bases and the J gene lost 1 base, with 9 bases spanning the gap. The germline V gene encodes CDR1 MGHDK and CDR2 SYGVNS. CDR3 sequence reads: CASSPTGSGANVLTF. For the CDR3, the DNA is TGTGCCAGCAGTCCCACAGGGTCTGGGGCCAACGTCCTGACTTTC. Supplemented by reference TRBV25-1 and TRBJ2-6, the full variable domain reads EADIYQTPRYLVIGTGKKITLECSQTMGHDKMYWYQQDPGMELHLIHYSYGVNSTEKGDLSSESTVSRIRTEHFPLTLESARPSHTSQYLCASSPTGSGANVLTFGAGSRLTVL.

The gene calls are TRBV27 and TRBJ2-1; D is undetermined. The V and J ends lost 8 bases and 10 bases respectively, with 21 bases between them. Germline V gene lookup returns CDR1 MNHEY and CDR2 SMNVEV (reference sequence). The CDR3 consists of 14 residues. The CDR3: CASYPTHYRREQFF. The CDR3 region has the DNA TGTGCCAGCTATCCGACACACTACCGCCGGGAGCAGTTCTTC.

V gene TRBV27 combines with J gene TRBJ1-1; TRBD1 matches at 7 bases. Per germline, CDR1 MNHEY and CDR2 SMNVEV (reference sequence). The CDR3 spans 13 residues. With 0 bases clipped from V and 7 bases from J, the junction kept 2 bases outside the gene matches. The CDR3 loop reads CASSLSRDSEAFF. The CDR3 DNA is TGTGCCAGCAGTTTATCCCGGGACAGTGAAGCTTTCTTT.

The chain employs TRBV4-1 and TRBJ2-3; D could derive from TRBD1 or TRBD2 (5 bases each). The CDR3 has 15 residues. V was cut by 4 bases and J by 6 bases, with 17 bases left in between. The germline CDR1 and CDR2 sequences are MGHRA and YSYEKL. The CDR3 DNA is TGCGCCAGCAGCCGCGTCACTAGAGGGGCGGATACGCAGTATTTT. The encoded protein is CASSRVTRGADTQYF.

J is TRBJ1-6 and V is TRBV7-9; D gene ambiguous. CDR1 is SEHNR and CDR2 is FQNEAQ in the germline V gene (reference sequence). V dropped 7 bases and J dropped 13 bases, with 14 bases sitting between them. The CDR3 contains 12 residues. The chain's CDR3 is CASTDSKGPLHF. CDR3 sequence (DNA): TGTGCCAGCACCGACTCCAAGGGCCCCCTCCACTTT.

The V call is TRBV6-1, the J call TRBJ1-5; tentative D call: TRBD1 (6 bases). The germline V gene encodes CDR1 MNHNS and CDR2 SASEGT. This CDR3 has 17 amino acids. Deletions cut 1 base from V and 7 bases from J, with 20 bases between. The CDR3 nucleotides are TGTGCCAGCAGTGAAGATCCGCTTAGAGGGGGAGACCAGCCCCAGCATTTT. Its translation: CASSEDPLRGGDQPQHF.

V is TRBV9 and J is TRBJ2-2, with 8 positions matching TRBD1. The V and J ends lost 3 bases and 1 base, in that order; junction bases with no gene match: 8. Germline assignment: CDR1 SGDLS and CDR2 YYNGEE. The CDR3 consists of 17 residues. CDR3 protein: CASSAVGGTGNTGELFF. In DNA, the CDR3 is TGTGCCAGCAGCGCAGTCGGTGGGACAGGGAACACCGGGGAGCTGTTTTTT.

This rearrangement joins TRBV11-2 to TRBJ2-1; D is perhaps TRBD2 (6 bases). From germline, CDR1 is SGHAT and CDR2 FQNNGV. Trimming took off 5 bases at V and 4 bases at J, with 12 bases between the two ends. The CDR3 runs 14 residues. The CDR3 region has the DNA TGTGCCAGCAGCCAAGGGGCGGGGTACAATGAGCAGTTCTTC. Translation: CASSQGAGYNEQFF.

The CDR3 sequence is CASSSLGRTSGFEQYF. The CDR3 region has the DNA TGTGCCAGTAGTTCGCTGGGGCGGACTAGCGGTTTCGAGCAGTACTTC. The chain couples TRBV19 to TRBJ2-7; 10 bases match TRBD2. V gave up 5 bases and J gave up 6 bases; unmatched junction bases: 13. Germline CDR1 LNHDA, CDR2 SQIVND (reference sequence). The CDR3 consists of 16 residues.

This chain connects TRBV19 to TRBJ1-6; the match to TRBD1 covers 9 bases. With V trimmed by 3 bases and J by 12 bases, 15 bases remained unmatched. CDR3 length equals 17 residues. Germline V gene lookup returns CDR1 LNHDA and CDR2 SQIVND (reference sequence). Here the CDR3 DNA reads TGTGCCAGTAGTATGGGCCCTCCGGGACAGGGTGTTGGACCCCTCCACTTT. It yields the protein CASSMGPPGQGVGPLHF.

The chain employs TRBV11-2 and TRBJ2-7; 8 bases line up with TRBD1. From germline, CDR1 is SGHAT and CDR2 FQNNGV. The V segment lost 2 bases and the J segment 3 bases; nucleotides outside the gene matches: 6. The CDR3 spans 15 residues. As DNA, the CDR3 is TGTGCCAGCAGCTTAAAACAGGGGGAAATCTACGAGCAGTACTTC. This codes for CASSLKQGEIYEQYF.

V gene TRBV19 combines with J gene TRBJ2-3, with 12 nucleotides matching TRBD2. Per the germline V gene, CDR1 is LNHDA and CDR2 is SQIVND (reference sequence). The CDR3 sequence is 17 residues long. V lost 1 base to trimming and J lost 0 bases; unmatched junction nucleotides: 2. Here the CDR3 DNA reads TGTGCCAGTAGTATAGGGGGACTAGCGGGTAGCACAGATACGCAGTATTTT. Translating gives CASSIGGLAGSTDTQYF. The full variable domain, its missing parts supplied by reference TRBV19 and TRBJ2-3, is DGGITQSPKYLFRKEGQNVTLSCEQNLNHDAMYWYRQDPGQGLRLIYYSQIVNDFQKGDIAEGYSVSREKKESFPLTVTSAQKNPTAFYLCASSIGGLAGSTDTQYFGPGTRLTVL.

The V and J genes are TRBV6-2 or TRBV6-3 and TRBJ2-7, with 9 bases fitting TRBD2. V gave up 2 bases and J gave up 6 bases; unmatched junction bases: 5. There are 14 residues in the CDR3. The germline CDR1 and CDR2 sequences are MNHEY and SVGEGT. DNA of the CDR3: TGTGCCAGCAGTTACCGCGGGGGGGCCAGCGAGCAGTACTTC. Encoded protein: CASSYRGGASEQYF.

The chain carries TRBV5-6 and TRBJ2-2; 11 nucleotides line up with TRBD2. V trimming: 3 bases; J trimming: 1 base; junction bases outside the gene matches: 8. There are 18 residues in the CDR3. The germline CDR1 and CDR2 sequences are SGHDT and YYEEEE. CDR3 sequence (DNA): TGTGCCAGCAGCTCCCATGTACTAGCGGGAGTGAACACCGGGGAGCTGTTTTTT. Its protein product is CASSSHVLAGVNTGELFF.

The chain recombines TRBV15 with TRBJ2-1; D is unresolved. The CDR3 has 12 residues. Trimming removed 5 bases at V and 12 bases at J, with 14 bases between. CDR1 and CDR2 from the germline V gene are LNHNV and YYDKDF (reference sequence). DNA of the CDR3: TGTGCCACCAGCCCGGACGACTGGAGGCAGTTCTTC. The encoded protein is CATSPDDWRQFF.

The chain recombines TRBV18 with TRBJ1-5; D not certain. V was trimmed by 3 bases and J by 8 bases, leaving 11 bases between them. The CDR3 length is 13 residues. CDR1 and CDR2 from the germline V gene are KGHSH and LQKENI. The CDR3 here is CASSPDAGEPQHF. For the CDR3, the DNA is TGTGCCAGCTCACCCGACGCAGGAGAGCCCCAGCATTTT. Full variable domain (remainder filled in from reference TRBV18 and TRBJ1-5): NAGVMQNPRHLVRRRGQEARLRCSPMKGHSHVYWYRQLPEEGLKFMVYLQKENIIDESGMPKERFSAEFPKEGPSILRIQQVVRGDSAAYFCASSPDAGEPQHFGDGTRLSIL.

The chain carries TRBV14 and TRBJ2-3, with 12 bases matching TRBD2. Per germline, CDR1 SGHDN and CDR2 FVKESK. With V trimmed by 0 bases and J by 6 bases, 10 bases remained unmatched. The CDR3 length is 18 residues. CDR3 residues: CASSQDSLAGGPTDTQYF. The CDR3 nucleotides read TGTGCCAGCAGCCAAGATTCCCTAGCGGGAGGGCCGACGGATACGCAGTATTTT.

The chain uses TRBV11-3 and TRBJ2-2, with TRBD1 identical over 10 bases. J lost 7 bases, V lost 5 bases, and 7 bases had no gene match. The germline V gene encodes CDR1 SGHNT and CDR2 YENEEA. The CDR3 has 15 amino acids. CDR3 bases: TGTGCCAGCAGCCCCGGGACAGGGGTCGTCGGGGAGCTGTTTTTT. Amino acids: CASSPGTGVVGELFF. The entire variable domain, with the rest obtained from reference TRBV11-3 and TRBJ2-2, is as follows: EAGVVQSPRYKIIEKKQPVAFWCNPISGHNTLYWYLQNLGQGPELLIRYENEEAVDDSQLPKDRFSAERLKGVDSTLKIQPAELGDSAVYLCASSPGTGVVGELFFGEGSRLTVL.

The rearrangement links TRBV30 to TRBJ1-1; no definite D call. Trimming removed 4 bases at V and 5 bases at J, with 8 bases between. The CDR3 totals 11 residues. CDR1 is GTSNPN, CDR2 SVGIG, per germline (reference sequence). The CDR3 reads CAWTAQTEAFF. The CDR3 DNA reads TGTGCCTGGACAGCACAAACTGAAGCTTTCTTT.

The gene calls are TRBV28 and TRBJ2-1, with D hard to call. Trimming stripped 7 bases from V and 3 bases from J, with 16 bases between. CDR1 is MDHEN, CDR2 SYDVKM, per germline. There are 15 residues in the CDR3. The CDR3 coding sequence is TGTGCCAGCACCCCTTACGCTAGGCACTACAATGAGCAGTTCTTC. It encodes CASTPYARHYNEQFF.

V is TRBV7-9 and J is TRBJ1-6; D is perhaps TRBD1 (6 bases). CDR3 length equals 14 residues. V lost 3 bases and J lost 7, with 10 bases in between. Per the germline V gene, CDR1 is SEHNR and CDR2 is FQNEAQ (reference sequence). The CDR3 is CASSFAGENSPLHF. The DNA of the CDR3 is TGTGCCAGCAGCTTCGCAGGGGAGAATTCACCCCTCCACTTT.

The chain has TRBV18 and TRBJ2-7; maybe TRBD1 (6 bases). The V gene lost 3 bases and the J gene lost 0 bases, with 12 bases spanning the gap. Germline assignment: CDR1 KGHSH and CDR2 LQKENI. This CDR3 is 15 amino acids long. The CDR3 nucleotides read TGTGCCAGCTCACCTTCCGGGACATACTCCTACGAGCAGTACTTC. Its protein is CASSPSGTYSYEQYF.